This TCR beta chain derives from a study of blood T cell repertoires in COVID-19. Across the whole study: COVID-19 samples from acute and convalescent phases originated in the United States, Italy and Spain. In each case, the material was cDNA or gDNA derived from T cells, B-cell-depleted T cells, or PBMCs.

The CDR3 loop spans 13 amino acids. Germline lookup yields CDR1 SGHDN and CDR2 FVKESK. Trimming took off 1 base at V and 2 bases at J, with 2 bases between the two ends. Sequencing was performed with immunoSEQ multiplex PCR; in TCRdb, only in-frame clones are kept and a portion is missing. Counted here are about 58,000 clones, roughly 89% occurring once; the ten biggest clones make up approximately 13%. The V and J genes are TRBV14 and TRBJ2-2; D unresolved. The clonotype comes from a man aged 55 to 70 with active COVID-19. Sequencing was carried out using peripheral blood. CDR3 sequence reads: CASSQVNTGELFF. DNA for the CDR3: TGTGCCAGCAGCCAAGTAAACACCGGGGAGCTGTTTTTT. The variable domain in full, completed from reference TRBV14 and TRBJ2-2, reads EAGVTQFPSHSVIEKGQTVTLRCDPISGHDNLYWYRRVMGKEIKFLLHFVKESKQDESGMPNNRFLAERTGGTYSTLKVQPAELEDSGVYFCASSQVNTGELFFGEGSRLTVL.